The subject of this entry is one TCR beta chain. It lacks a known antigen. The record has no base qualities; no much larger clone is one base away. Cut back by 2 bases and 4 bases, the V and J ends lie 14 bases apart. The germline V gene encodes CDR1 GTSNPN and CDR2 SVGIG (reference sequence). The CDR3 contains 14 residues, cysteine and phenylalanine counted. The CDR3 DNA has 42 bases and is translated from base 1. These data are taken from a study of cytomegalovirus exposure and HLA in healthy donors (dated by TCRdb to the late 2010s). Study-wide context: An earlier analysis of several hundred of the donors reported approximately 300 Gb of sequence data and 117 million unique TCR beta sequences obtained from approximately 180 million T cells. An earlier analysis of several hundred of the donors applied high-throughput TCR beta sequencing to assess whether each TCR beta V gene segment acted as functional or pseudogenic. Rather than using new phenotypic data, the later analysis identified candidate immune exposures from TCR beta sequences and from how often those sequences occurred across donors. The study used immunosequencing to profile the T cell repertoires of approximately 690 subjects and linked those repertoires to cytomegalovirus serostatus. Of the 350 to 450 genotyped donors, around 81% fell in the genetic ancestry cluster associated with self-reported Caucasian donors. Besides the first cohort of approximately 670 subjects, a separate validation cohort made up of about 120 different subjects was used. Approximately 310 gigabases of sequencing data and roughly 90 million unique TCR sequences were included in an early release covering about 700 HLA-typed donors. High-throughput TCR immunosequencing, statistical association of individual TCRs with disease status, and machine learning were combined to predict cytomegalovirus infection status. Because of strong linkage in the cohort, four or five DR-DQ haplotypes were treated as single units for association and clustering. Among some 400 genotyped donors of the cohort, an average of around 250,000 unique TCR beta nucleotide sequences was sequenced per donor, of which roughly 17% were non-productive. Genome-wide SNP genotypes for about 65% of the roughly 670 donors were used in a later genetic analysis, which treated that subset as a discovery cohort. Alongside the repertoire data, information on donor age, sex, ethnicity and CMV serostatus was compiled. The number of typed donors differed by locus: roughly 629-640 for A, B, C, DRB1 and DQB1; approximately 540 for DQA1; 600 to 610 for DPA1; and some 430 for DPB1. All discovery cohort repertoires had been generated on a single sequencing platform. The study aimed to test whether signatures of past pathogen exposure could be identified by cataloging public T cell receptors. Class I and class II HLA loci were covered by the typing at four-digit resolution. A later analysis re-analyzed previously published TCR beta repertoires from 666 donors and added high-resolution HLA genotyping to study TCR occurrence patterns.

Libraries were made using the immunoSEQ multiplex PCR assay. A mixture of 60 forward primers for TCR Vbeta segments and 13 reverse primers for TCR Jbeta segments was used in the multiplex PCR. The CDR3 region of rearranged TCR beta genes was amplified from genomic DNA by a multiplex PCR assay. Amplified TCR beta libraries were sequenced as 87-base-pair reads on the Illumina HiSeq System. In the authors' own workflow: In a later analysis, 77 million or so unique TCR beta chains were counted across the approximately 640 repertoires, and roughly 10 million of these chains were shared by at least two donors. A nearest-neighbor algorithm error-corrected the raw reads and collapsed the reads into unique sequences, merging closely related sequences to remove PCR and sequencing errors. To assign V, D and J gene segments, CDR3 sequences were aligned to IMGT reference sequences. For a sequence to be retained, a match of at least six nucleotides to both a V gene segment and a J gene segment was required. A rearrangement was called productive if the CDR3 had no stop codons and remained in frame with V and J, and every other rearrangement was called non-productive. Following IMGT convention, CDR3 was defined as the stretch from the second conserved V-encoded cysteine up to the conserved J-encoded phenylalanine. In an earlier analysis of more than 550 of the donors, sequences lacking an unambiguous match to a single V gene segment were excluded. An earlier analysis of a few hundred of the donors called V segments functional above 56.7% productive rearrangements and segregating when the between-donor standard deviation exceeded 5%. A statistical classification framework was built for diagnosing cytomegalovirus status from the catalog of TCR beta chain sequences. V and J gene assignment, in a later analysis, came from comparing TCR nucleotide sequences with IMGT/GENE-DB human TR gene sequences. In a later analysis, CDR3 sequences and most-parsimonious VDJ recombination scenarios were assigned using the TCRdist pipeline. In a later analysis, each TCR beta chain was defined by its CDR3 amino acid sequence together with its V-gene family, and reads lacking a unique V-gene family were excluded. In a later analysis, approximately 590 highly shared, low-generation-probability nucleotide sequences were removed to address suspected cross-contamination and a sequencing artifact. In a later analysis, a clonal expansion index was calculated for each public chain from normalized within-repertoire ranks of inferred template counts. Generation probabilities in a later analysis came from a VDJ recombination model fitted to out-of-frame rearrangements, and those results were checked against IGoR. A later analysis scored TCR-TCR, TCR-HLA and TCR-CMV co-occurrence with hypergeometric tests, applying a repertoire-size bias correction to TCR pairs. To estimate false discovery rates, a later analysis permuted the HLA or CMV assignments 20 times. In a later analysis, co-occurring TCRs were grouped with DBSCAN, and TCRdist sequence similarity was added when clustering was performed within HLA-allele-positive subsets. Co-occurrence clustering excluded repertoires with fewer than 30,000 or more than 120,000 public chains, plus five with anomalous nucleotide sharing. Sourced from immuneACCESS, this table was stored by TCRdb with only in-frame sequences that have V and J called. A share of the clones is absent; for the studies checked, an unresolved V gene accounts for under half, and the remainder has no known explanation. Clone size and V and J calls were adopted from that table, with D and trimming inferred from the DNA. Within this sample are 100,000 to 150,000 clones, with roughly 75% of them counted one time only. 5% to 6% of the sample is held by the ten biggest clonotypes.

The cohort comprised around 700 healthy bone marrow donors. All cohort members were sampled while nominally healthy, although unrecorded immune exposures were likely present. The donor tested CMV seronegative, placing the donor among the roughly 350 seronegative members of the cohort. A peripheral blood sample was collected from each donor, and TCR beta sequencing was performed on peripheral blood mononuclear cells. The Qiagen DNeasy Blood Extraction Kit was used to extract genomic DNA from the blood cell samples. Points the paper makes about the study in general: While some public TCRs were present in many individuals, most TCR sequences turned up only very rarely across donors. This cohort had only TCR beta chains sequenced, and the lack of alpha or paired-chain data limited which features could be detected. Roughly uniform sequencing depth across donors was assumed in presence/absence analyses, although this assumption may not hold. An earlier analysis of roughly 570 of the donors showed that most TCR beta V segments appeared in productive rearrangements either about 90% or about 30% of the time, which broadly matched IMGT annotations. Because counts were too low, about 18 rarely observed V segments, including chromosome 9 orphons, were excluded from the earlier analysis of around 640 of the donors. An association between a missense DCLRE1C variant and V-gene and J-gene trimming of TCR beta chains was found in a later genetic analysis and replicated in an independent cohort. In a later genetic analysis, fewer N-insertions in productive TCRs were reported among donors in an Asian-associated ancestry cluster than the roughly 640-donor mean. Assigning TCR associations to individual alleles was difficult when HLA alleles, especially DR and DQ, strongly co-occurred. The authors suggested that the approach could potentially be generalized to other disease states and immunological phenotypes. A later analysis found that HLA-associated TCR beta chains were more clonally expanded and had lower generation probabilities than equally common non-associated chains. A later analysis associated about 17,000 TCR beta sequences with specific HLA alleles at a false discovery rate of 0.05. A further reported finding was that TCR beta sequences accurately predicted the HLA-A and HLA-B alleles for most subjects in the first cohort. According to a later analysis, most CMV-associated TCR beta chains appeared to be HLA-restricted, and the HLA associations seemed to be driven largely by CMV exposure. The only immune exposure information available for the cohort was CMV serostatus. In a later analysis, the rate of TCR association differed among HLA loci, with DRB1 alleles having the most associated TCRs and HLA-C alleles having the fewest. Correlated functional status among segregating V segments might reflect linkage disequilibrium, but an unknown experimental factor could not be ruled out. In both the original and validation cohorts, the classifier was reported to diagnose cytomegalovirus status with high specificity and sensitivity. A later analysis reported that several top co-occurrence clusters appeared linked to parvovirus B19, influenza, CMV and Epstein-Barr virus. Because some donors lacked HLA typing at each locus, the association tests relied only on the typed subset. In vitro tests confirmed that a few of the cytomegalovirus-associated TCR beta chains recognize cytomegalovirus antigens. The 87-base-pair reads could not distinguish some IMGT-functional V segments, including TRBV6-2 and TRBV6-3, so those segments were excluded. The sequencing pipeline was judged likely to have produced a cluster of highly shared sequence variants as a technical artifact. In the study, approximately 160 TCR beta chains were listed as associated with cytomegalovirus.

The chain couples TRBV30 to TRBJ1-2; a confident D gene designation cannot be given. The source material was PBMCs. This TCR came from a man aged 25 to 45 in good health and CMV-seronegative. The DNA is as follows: TGTGCCTGGAGTACCGGCCACTACGGCTATGGCTACACCTTC. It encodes CAWSTGHYGYGYTF.